A single sample is the source of the 13 T cell receptor beta chains below, sequenced in a study of T-cell reconstitution after alpha-beta-depleted transplantation in children. Molecular barcoding with unique molecular identifiers was used for the TCRbeta library. TCRdb called the PCR reads again in MiXCR, with one record for every CDR3 protein. The sample carries around 680,000 distinct CDR3 sequences, about 15% recorded once. The sample here was PBMCs from the stem cell graft donor, taken from the stem cell graft. The receptors stem from a human donor who donated a stem cell graft to a child with acute myeloid leukemia.

This clonotype has a count of ten or more. V and J are TRBV20-1 and TRBJ2-4, with 14 bases matching TRBD2. V lost 6 bases, J lost 7 bases, and 2 bases stayed unmatched. The V gene's germline CDR1 is DFQATT and CDR2 SNEGSKA (reference sequence). The CDR3 spans 13 residues. The CDR3 DNA reads TGCAGTGCGAGGACTAGCGGGGGGAACATTCAGTACTTC. Protein product: CSARTSGGNIQYF.

This clonotype has a count of ten or more. The chain combines TRBV24-1 with TRBJ1-3; 8 bases agree with TRBD1. J lost 7 bases, V lost 6 bases, and 4 bases had no gene match. Per the germline V gene, CDR1 is KGHDR and CDR2 is SFDVKD. The CDR3 consists of 13 residues. Here the CDR3 DNA reads TGTGCCACCAGTCAGGGGGCTGAGAACACCATATATTTT. This translates into CATSQGAENTIYF.

The chain recombines TRBV20-1 with TRBJ1-5, with D possibly being TRBD1 (5 bases). There are 13 residues in the CDR3. The V gene's germline CDR1 is DFQATT and CDR2 SNEGSKA (reference sequence). With 6 bases removed from V and 9 bases from J, the gap between germline ends came to 18 bases. CDR3 amino acids: CSALRTGDGPQHF. CDR3 sequence (DNA): TGCAGTGCCCTTAGGACGGGGGATGGGCCCCAGCATTTT.

This clonotype has more than one count but fewer than ten. J is TRBJ2-1 and V is TRBV15; 8 bases are a match to TRBD2. The V and J ends lost 8 bases and 0 bases, in that order; junction bases with no gene match: 9. The CDR3 covers 16 residues. Germline loops: CDR1 LNHNV, CDR2 YYDKDF (reference sequence). CDR3 DNA: TGTGCCACCCTGACGGGGGGGCTAAACTCCTACAATGAGCAGTTCTTC. Its translation is CATLTGGLNSYNEQFF.

The chain recombines TRBV5-5 with TRBJ2-5; 9 bases agree with TRBD2. Germline trimming cut 5 bases from V and 2 bases from J; bases unmatched to any gene: 7. This CDR3 is built from 15 residues. Germline lookup yields CDR1 SGHKS and CDR2 YYEKEE (reference sequence). The CDR3 loop is CASSKERGVQETQYF. CDR3 nucleotides: TGTGCCAGCAGTAAGGAGCGGGGGGTGCAAGAGACCCAGTACTTC.

This clonotype has only a few counts. CDR3 DNA: TGTGCCAGCAGCCGAGGACAGGGGGCACAAACAGATACGCAGTATTTT. Encoded protein: CASSRGQGAQTDTQYF. The chain has TRBV12-3 or TRBV12-4 and TRBJ2-3; TRBD1 agrees at 11 bases. This CDR3 spans 16 amino acids. J was trimmed by 3 bases and V by 6 bases; bases with no gene match: 8.

The table lists this clonotype with many counts. The CDR3 loop is CASTPSSGVGYTF. In DNA, the CDR3 is TGTGCCAGCACTCCTTCGTCGGGGGTAGGCTACACCTTC. The V and J genes are TRBV12-3 or TRBV12-4 and TRBJ1-2, with D tentatively TRBD1 (5 bases). V lost 7 bases to trimming and J lost 8 bases, with 17 bases between them. This CDR3 contains 13 residues.

The chain uses TRBV5-1 and TRBJ2-7; D possibly uses TRBD1 or TRBD2 (6 bases each). The V gene's germline CDR1 is SGHRS and CDR2 YFSETQ. The CDR3 loop spans 15 amino acids. The V gene lost 4 bases and the J gene lost 7 bases, with 21 bases spanning the gap. As DNA, the CDR3 is TGCGCCAGCAGCCCAGGGGACTCCTCTGACAGAGAGCAGTACGTC. It is translated as CASSPGDSSDREQYV.

In this sample, this clonotype turned up many times. The gene calls are TRBV20-1 and TRBJ2-1; 8 positions agree with TRBD2. The germline gives CDR1 DFQATT, CDR2 SNEGSKA (reference sequence). This CDR3 has 13 residues. J gave up 3 bases and V 7 bases, and 5 bases lay outside the gene matches. The CDR3 DNA follows: TGCAGTGTCCCGGGACTAGGCTACAATGAGCAGTTCTTC. Its translation is CSVPGLGYNEQFF.

This clonotype was counted only a few times. The rearrangement uses TRBV5-1 and TRBJ1-2, with 9 nucleotides matching TRBD1. CDR3 size: 14 residues. Germline V gene sequence: CDR1 SGHRS, CDR2 YFSETQ. V shed 4 bases and J 7 bases; nucleotides not matched to a gene: 8. The CDR3: CASSREQGASGYTF. The CDR3 DNA follows: TGCGCCAGCAGCCGGGAACAGGGGGCCAGTGGCTACACCTTC.

Many counts were recorded for this clonotype. The chain recombines TRBV20-1 with TRBJ1-6; the D is unclear. Trimming pared 1 base from V and 7 bases from J, leaving 11 bases between. The germline V gene has CDR1 DFQATT and CDR2 SNEGSKA (reference sequence). This CDR3 contains 14 residues. The CDR3 DNA reads as TGCAGTGCTAGAGGAGACGCCTCGAATTCACCCCTCCACTTT. Translated, it gives CSARGDASNSPLHF.

CDR3 sequence (DNA): TGTGCCACCAGCAGCCGGGACAGGGGAGAAGAGCAGTACTTC. It encodes CATSSRDRGEEQYF. This rearrangement joins TRBV15 to TRBJ2-7, with 10 bases that match TRBD1. Trimming at V came to 3 bases and at J to 7 bases, leaving 6 bases not matched to a gene. Germline loops: CDR1 LNHNV, CDR2 YYDKDF (reference sequence). This CDR3 contains 14 residues.

Only one count was recorded for this clonotype. This could be a read error, since a much larger clone is one nucleotide away. The gene calls are TRBV20-1 and TRBJ1-5; D gene uncertain. Germline lookup yields CDR1 DFQATT and CDR2 SNEGSKA (reference sequence). Trimming left V 4 bases short and J 7 bases short, with 11 bases between. This CDR3 is built from 12 residues. The CDR3 DNA is TGCAGTGCTATGGGCACGGCACAGCCCCAGCATTTT. Translation: CSAMGTAQPQHF.